This TCR beta chain was observed in a study of T cells in localized non-small cell lung cancer. As concerns this clone: Its specificity is unknown.

Study observations and caveats: Adjacent lung held a median roughly 56 of the top 100 tumor clones. Uninvolved nearby lung showed the greatest T cell clonality, exceeding that found in tumor. Longer overall survival was associated with a higher density of T cells in the blood. Sequencing, confined to only one tumor region, leaves heterogeneity possible.

Only in-frame clones appear in the TCRdb table, and some are missing; sequencing was by immunoSEQ multiplex PCR. The sample records around 140,000 clones, roughly 90% being singletons. Sample: peripheral blood, taken before any cancer treatment. The receptor's source is a female donor older than 55 with stage I lung adenocarcinoma.

CDR3 amino acids: CASSLGTSGTPHEQYF. CDR3 in DNA: TGTGCCAGCAGCTTAGGGACTAGCGGGACGCCGCACGAGCAGTACTTC. This chain joins TRBV7-8 and TRBJ2-7; TRBD2 matches 12 bases. This CDR3 has 16 residues. Germline CDR1 is SGHVS and CDR2 is FQNEAQ. V trimming: 1 base; J trimming: 5 bases; junction bases outside the gene matches: 6.